The rows below give T cell receptor beta chains drawn from one sample of a study of T cells expressing NK-cell markers. TCRdb reanalyzed the 5' RACE reads, giving one entry per CDR3 protein sequence and no DNA. This sample carries 200,000 to 300,000 distinct CDR3 sequences, with approximately 0.42% going to the ten biggest clones. The sequenced sample was blood T cells: a sorted CD56 or NKG2C T cell subset, CD4+ or CD8+ T cells, or bulk PBMC T cells (not recorded which). Source of these receptors: a young man in good health. Both conserved end residues are part of each CDR3.

cdr3_aa: CASRRTSGSRYEQYF
v_call: TRBV5-4
j_call: TRBJ2-7

cdr3_aa: CASSVGAGFSQPQHF
v_call: TRBV9
j_call: TRBJ1-5

cdr3_aa: CASRFGHEQYF
v_call: TRBV11-3
j_call: TRBJ2-7

cdr3_aa: CASGSVAGSSDTQYF
v_call: TRBV12-3/TRBV12-4
j_call: TRBJ2-3

cdr3_aa: CSAPSGRVETQYF
v_call: TRBV20-1
j_call: TRBJ2-5

cdr3_aa: CASSLGLAGGGPQETQYF
v_call: TRBV5-1
j_call: TRBJ2-5

cdr3_aa: CASSQGLGLLQPQHF
v_call: TRBV4-3
j_call: TRBJ1-5

cdr3_aa: CASSQDPLGGLAGGPFTDTQYF
v_call: TRBV4-1
j_call: TRBJ2-3

cdr3_aa: CSVGLDRGFQETQYF
v_call: TRBV29-1
j_call: TRBJ2-5

cdr3_aa: CASGLGGRSNQPQHF
v_call: TRBV12-5
j_call: TRBJ1-5

cdr3_aa: CASSLSMGARQPQHF
v_call: TRBV7-6
j_call: TRBJ1-5

cdr3_aa: CSARFRDYKSTDTQYF
v_call: TRBV20-1
j_call: TRBJ2-3

cdr3_aa: CSAVQGSGQGSNEQFF
v_call: TRBV20-1
j_call: TRBJ2-1

cdr3_aa: CSATLADTDTQYF
v_call: TRBV20-1
j_call: TRBJ2-3

cdr3_aa: CASSRTSGRHSYNEQFF
v_call: TRBV5-1
j_call: TRBJ2-1

cdr3_aa: CASSRIGTAELRPLHF
v_call: TRBV27
j_call: TRBJ1-6

cdr3_aa: CASSQFDRDNEKLFF
v_call: TRBV3-1
j_call: TRBJ1-4

cdr3_aa: CASSKTSSADTQYF
v_call: TRBV12-3/TRBV12-4
j_call: TRBJ2-3

cdr3_aa: CASSPPRGQGSQPQHF
v_call: TRBV28
j_call: TRBJ1-5

cdr3_aa: CASSPIPVQEAFF
v_call: TRBV5-5
j_call: TRBJ1-1

cdr3_aa: CASSSGGRSNQPQHF
v_call: TRBV5-5
j_call: TRBJ1-5

cdr3_aa: CASSQGTGRIYNEQFF
v_call: TRBV3-1
j_call: TRBJ2-1

cdr3_aa: CASSYRDGGVGTQYF
v_call: TRBV5-1
j_call: TRBJ2-3

cdr3_aa: CALTGAQNSPLHF
v_call: TRBV30
j_call: TRBJ1-6

cdr3_aa: CASSLRPADATNEKLFF
v_call: TRBV7-8
j_call: TRBJ1-4

cdr3_aa: CASTVEGRYTDTQYF
v_call: TRBV5-1
j_call: TRBJ2-3

cdr3_aa: CASSLVGGSSTDTQYF
v_call: TRBV5-5
j_call: TRBJ2-3

cdr3_aa: CASSQERVSGSTIYF
v_call: TRBV3-1
j_call: TRBJ1-3

cdr3_aa: CATSDSTFTGELFF
v_call: TRBV24-1
j_call: TRBJ2-2

cdr3_aa: CASSLADGREGNEQFF
v_call: TRBV11-3
j_call: TRBJ2-1

cdr3_aa: CASSQGKGGGGYGYTF
v_call: TRBV4-1
j_call: TRBJ1-2

cdr3_aa: CASSWGTGDDTQYF
v_call: TRBV5-1
j_call: TRBJ2-3

cdr3_aa: CSVEDLSGSHNEQFF
v_call: TRBV29-1
j_call: TRBJ2-1

cdr3_aa: CASSRSGEQFF
v_call: TRBV19
j_call: TRBJ2-1

cdr3_aa: CSDPQGVSEQYF
v_call: TRBV20-1
j_call: TRBJ2-7

cdr3_aa: CSVSQIQAGRGGDTQYF
v_call: TRBV29-1
j_call: TRBJ2-3

cdr3_aa: CASSARGAGEQFF
v_call: TRBV7-9
j_call: TRBJ2-1

cdr3_aa: CASALTGAGANVLTF
v_call: TRBV6-1
j_call: TRBJ2-6